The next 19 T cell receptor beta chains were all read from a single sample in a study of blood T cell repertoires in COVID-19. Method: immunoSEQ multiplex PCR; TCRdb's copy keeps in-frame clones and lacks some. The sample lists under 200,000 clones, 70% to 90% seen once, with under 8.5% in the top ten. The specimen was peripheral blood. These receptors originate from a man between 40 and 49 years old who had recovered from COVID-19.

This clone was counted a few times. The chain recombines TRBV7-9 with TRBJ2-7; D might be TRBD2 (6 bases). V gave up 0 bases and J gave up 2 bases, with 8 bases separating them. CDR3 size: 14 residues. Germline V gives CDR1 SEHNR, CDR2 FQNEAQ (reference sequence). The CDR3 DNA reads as TGTGCCAGCAGCTTAGCCGGGAGTCCCTACGAGCAGTACTTC. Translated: CASSLAGSPYEQYF.

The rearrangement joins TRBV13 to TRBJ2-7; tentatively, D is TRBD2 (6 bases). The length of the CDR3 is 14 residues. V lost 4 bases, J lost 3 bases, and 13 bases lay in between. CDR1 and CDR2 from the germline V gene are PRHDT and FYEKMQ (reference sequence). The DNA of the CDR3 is TGTGCCAGCAGCTCTCGGGAGCAAGGCTACGAGCAGTACTTC. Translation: CASSSREQGYEQYF.

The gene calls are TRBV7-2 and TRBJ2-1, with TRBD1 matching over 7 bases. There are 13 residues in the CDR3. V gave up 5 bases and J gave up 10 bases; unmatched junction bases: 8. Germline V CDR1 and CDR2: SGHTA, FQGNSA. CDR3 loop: CASSVGTVEEQFF. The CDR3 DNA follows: TGTGCCAGCAGCGTCGGGACAGTCGAGGAGCAGTTCTTC.

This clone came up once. CDR3 sequence reads: CASSSLNRASGYTF. CDR3 sequence (DNA): TGTGCCAGCAGTTCTCTAAACAGGGCAAGTGGCTACACCTTC. The J gene is TRBJ1-2, the V gene TRBV6-5; a possible D gene is TRBD1 (6 bases). Trimming shortened V by 4 bases and J by 7 bases, and 16 bases separated the two germline ends. This CDR3 is built from 14 residues. Germline loops: CDR1 MNHEY, CDR2 SVGAGI.

For the CDR3, the DNA is TGTGCCAGAAGACAGGGAAAGGGCGAGCAGTACTTC. Amino acids: CARRQGKGEQYF. The chain employs TRBV3-1 (or the pseudogene TRBV3-2) and TRBJ2-7, with 7 bases aligning to TRBD1. The CDR3 consists of 12 residues. The J segment lost 6 bases and the V segment lost 9 bases, leaving 8 bases of the junction unmatched. Germline V lookup: CDR1 LGHDT, CDR2 YNNKEL (reference sequence).

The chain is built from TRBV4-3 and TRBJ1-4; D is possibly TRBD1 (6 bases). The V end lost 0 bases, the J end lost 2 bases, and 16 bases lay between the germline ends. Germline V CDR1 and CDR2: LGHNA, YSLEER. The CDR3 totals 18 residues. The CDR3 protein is CASSQDFGGGSTNEKLFF. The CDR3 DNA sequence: TGCGCCAGCAGCCAAGATTTCGGGGGGGGCTCTACTAATGAAAAACTGTTTTTT.

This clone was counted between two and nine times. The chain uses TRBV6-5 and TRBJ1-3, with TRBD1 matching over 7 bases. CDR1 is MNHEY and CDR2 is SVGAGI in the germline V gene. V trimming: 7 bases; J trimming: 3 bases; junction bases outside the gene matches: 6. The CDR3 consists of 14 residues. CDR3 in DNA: TGTGCCAGCACCTCCGGGACAGTTGGAAACACCATATATTTT. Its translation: CASTSGTVGNTIYF.

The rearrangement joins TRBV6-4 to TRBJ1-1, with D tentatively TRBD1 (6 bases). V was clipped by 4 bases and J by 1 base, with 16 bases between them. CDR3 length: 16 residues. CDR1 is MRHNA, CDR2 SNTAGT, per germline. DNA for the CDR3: TGTGCCAGCAGTGTAAGGTTGGCGGACAGGAACACTGAAGCTTTCTTT. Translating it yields CASSVRLADRNTEAFF.

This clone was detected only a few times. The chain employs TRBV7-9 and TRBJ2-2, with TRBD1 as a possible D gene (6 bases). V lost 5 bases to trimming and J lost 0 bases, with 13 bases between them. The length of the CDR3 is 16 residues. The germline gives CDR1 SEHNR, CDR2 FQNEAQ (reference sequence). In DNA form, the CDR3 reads TGTGCCAGCAGCACAGGGTCAGGGGCGAACACCGGGGAGCTGTTTTTT. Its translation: CASSTGSGANTGELFF.

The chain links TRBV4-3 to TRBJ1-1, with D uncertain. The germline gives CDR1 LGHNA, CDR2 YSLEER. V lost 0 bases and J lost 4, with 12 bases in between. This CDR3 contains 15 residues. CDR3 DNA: TGCGCCAGCAGCCAAGACCCGGGAGAGGGCACTGAAGCTTTCTTT. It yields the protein CASSQDPGEGTEAFF.

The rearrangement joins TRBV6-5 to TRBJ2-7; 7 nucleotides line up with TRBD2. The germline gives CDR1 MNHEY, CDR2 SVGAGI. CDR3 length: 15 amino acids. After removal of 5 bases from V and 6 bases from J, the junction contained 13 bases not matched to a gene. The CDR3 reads CASSPDGRLASEQYF. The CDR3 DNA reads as TGTGCCAGCAGTCCTGACGGTAGACTAGCTAGCGAGCAGTACTTC.

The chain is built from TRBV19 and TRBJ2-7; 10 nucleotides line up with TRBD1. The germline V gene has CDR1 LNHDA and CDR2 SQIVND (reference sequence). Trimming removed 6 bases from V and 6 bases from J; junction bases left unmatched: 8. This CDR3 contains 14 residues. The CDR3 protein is CASSPGQGRREQYF. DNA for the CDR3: TGTGCCAGTAGCCCGGGACAGGGGAGGCGCGAGCAGTACTTC.

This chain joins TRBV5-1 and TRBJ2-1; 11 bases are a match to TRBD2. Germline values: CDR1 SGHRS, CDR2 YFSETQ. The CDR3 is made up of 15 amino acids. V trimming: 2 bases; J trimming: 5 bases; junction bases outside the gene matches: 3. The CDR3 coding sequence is TGCGCCAGCAGCTTAGGGACTAGCGGAAACAATGAGCAGTTCTTC. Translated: CASSLGTSGNNEQFF. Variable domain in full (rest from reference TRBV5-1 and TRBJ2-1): KAGVTQTPRYLIKTRGQQVTLSCSPISGHRSVSWYQQTPGQGLQFLFEYFSETQRNKGNFPGRFSGRQFSNSRSEMNVSTLELGDSALYLCASSLGTSGNNEQFFGPGTRLTVL.

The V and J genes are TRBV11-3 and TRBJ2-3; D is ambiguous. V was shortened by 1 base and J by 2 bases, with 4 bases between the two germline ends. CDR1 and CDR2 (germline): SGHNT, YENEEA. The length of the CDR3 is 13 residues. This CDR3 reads CASSLGVTDTQYF. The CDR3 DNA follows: TGTGCCAGCAGCTTAGGCGTCACAGATACGCAGTATTTT.

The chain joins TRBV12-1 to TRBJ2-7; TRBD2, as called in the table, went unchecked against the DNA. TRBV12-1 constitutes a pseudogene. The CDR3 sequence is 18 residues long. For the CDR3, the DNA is TGTGCCAGCAGCCCTGGACTAGCGGGAGGGCCTAGGACCTACGAGCAGTACTTC. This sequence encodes CASSPGLAGGPRTYEQYF.

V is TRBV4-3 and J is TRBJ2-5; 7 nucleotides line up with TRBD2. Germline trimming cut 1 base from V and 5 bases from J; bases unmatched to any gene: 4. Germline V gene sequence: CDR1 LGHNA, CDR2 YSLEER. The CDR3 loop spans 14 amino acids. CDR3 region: CASSQAVGGETQYF. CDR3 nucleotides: TGCGCCAGCAGCCAAGCGGTGGGGGGGGAGACCCAGTACTTC.

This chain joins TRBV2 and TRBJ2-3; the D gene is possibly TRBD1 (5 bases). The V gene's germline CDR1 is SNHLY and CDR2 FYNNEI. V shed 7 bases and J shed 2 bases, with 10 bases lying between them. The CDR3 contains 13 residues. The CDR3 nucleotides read TGTGCCAGCACGACAGCACTCACAGATACGCAGTATTTT. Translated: CASTTALTDTQYF. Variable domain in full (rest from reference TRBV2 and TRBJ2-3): EPEVTQTPSHQVTQMGQEVILRCVPISNHLYFYWYRQILGQKVEFLVSFYNNEISEKSEIFDDQFSVERPDGSNFTLKIRSTKLEDSAMYFCASTTALTDTQYFGPGTRLTVL.

This CDR3 reads CASSLAGTGSGELFF. In DNA, the CDR3 is TGTGCCAGCAGCTTAGCCGGGACAGGGTCCGGGGAGCTGTTTTTT. This chain joins TRBV6-5 and TRBJ2-2; 9 bases agree with TRBD1. V lost 6 bases, J lost 6 bases, and 8 bases stayed unmatched. Germline V gene sequence: CDR1 MNHEY, CDR2 SVGAGI. There are 15 residues in the CDR3.

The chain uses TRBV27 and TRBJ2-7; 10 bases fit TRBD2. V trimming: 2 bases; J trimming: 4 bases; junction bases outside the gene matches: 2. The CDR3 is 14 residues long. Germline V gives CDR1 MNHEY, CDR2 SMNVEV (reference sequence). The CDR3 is CASSLAAGGYEQYF. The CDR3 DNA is TGTGCCAGCAGTTTAGCAGCGGGGGGGTACGAGCAGTACTTC.